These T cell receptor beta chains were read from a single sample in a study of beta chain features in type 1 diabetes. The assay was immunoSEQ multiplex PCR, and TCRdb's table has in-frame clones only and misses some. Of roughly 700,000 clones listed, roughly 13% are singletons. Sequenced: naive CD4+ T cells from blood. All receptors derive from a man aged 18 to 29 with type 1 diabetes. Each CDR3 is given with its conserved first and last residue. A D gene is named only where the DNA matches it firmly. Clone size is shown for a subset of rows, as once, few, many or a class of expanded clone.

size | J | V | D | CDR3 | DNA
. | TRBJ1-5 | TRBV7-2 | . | CASSLVGGLSNQPQHF | TGTGCCAGCAGCTTAGTAGGGGGTCTCAGCAATCAGCCCCAGCATTTT
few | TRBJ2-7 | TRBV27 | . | CASSVDGAVFYEQYF | TGTGCCAGCAGTGTAGATGGTGCAGTATTCTACGAGCAGTACTTC
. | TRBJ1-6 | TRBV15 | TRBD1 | CATSRDQGVGGSPLHF | TGTGCCACCAGCAGAGATCAGGGGGTAGGAGGTTCACCCCTCCACTTT
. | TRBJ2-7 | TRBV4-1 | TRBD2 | CASNRGGLSSYEQYF | TGCGCCAGCAACCGCGGGGGGCTAAGCTCCTACGAGCAGTACTTC
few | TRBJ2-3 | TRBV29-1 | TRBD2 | CSVEMRLAGGPGYF | TGCAGCGTTGAGATGAGACTAGCGGGGGGGCCGGGGTATTTT
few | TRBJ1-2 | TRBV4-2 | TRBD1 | CASSQDQGEGRYGYTF | TGTGCCAGCAGCCAAGACCAGGGGGAGGGGCGGTATGGCTACACCTTC
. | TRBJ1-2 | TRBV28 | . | CASSFVGGYTF | TGTGCCAGCAGTTTTGTAGGCGGCTACACCTTC
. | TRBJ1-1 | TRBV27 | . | CASSLSGTEAFF | TGTGCCAGCAGTTTGAGTGGGACTGAAGCTTTCTTT
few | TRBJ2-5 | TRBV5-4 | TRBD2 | CASSSKTSGGLLETQYF | TGTGCCAGCAGCTCCAAAACCTCGGGGGGGCTCCTGGAGACCCAGTACTTC
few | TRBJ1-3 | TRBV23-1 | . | CASSQKLAVNTIYF | TGCGCCAGCAGTCAAAAACTGGCTGTGAACACCATATATTTT
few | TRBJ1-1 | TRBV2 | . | CASGQSLAGTEAFF | TGTGCCAGCGGGCAGAGCCTCGCGGGCACTGAAGCTTTCTTT
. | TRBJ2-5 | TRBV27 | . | CASSSLQGPQETQYF | TGTGCCAGCAGTTCCCTCCAGGGGCCCCAAGAGACCCAGTACTTC
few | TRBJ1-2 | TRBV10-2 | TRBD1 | CASSDEGARGYTF | TGCGCCAGCAGTGATGAGGGGGCGAGGGGCTACACCTTC
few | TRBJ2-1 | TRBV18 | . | CASSPRELTYNEQFF | TGTGCCAGCTCACCACGGGAGCTAACCTACAATGAGCAGTTCTTC
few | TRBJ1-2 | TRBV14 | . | CASSPGFYYGYTF | TGTGCCAGCAGCCCGGGTTTTTACTATGGCTACACCTTC
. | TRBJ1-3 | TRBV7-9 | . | CASSMDSPSSGNTIYF | TGTGCCAGCAGCATGGACAGCCCCAGCTCTGGAAACACCATATATTTT
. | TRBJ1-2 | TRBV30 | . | CAWSAGITYGYTF | TGTGCCTGGAGCGCCGGGATAACCTATGGCTACACCTTC
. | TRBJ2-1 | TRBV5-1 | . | CASSLDGGNGYNEQFF | TGCGCCAGCAGCTTGGATGGGGGGAATGGATACAATGAGCAGTTCTTC
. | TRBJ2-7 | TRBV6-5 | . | CASRRLEEQYF | TGTGCCAGCAGGAGATTAGAGGAGCAGTACTTC
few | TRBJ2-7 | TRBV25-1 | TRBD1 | CASSGGDRGLYEQYF | TGTGCCAGCAGTGGGGGGGACAGGGGCCTCTACGAGCAGTACTTC
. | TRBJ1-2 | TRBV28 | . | CASSLEADRYGYTF | TGTGCCAGCTCTTTGGAGGCCGACCGTTATGGCTACACCTTC
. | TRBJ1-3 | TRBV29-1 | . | CSVEDRLRAVGGNTIYF | TGCAGCGTTGAAGATCGACTCCGGGCGGTAGGGGGAAACACCATATATTTT
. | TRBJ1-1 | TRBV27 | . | CASSLDRMPTGNTEAFF | TGTGCCAGCAGTTTGGACAGAATGCCCACGGGAAACACTGAAGCTTTCTTT
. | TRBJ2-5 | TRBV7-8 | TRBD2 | CASSIRPGGPETQYF | TGTGCCAGCAGCATCCGACCGGGGGGGCCCGAGACCCAGTACTTC
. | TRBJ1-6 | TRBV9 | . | CASSQGHAGRQAPLHF | TGTGCCAGCAGCCAAGGTCATGCAGGGAGGCAAGCACCCCTCCACTTT
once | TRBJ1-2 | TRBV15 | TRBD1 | CATSRGTGTFGRYGYTF | TGTGCCACCAGCAGAGGGACAGGGACGTTCGGTAGATATGGCTACACCTTC
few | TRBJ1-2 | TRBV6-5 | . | CASSPSPLSNYGYTF | TGTGCCAGCAGTCCCTCGCCTCTGAGCAACTATGGCTACACCTTC
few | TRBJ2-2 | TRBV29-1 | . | CSVITGLNTGELFF | TGCAGCGTTATAACAGGGTTGAACACCGGGGAGCTGTTTTTT
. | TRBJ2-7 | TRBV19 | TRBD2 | CASSIVKAGRYEQYF | TGTGCCAGTAGTATCGTGAAAGCGGGGCGCTACGAGCAGTACTTC
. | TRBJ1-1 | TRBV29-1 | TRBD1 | CSALRLQGDTEAFF | TGCAGCGCCCTCCGTCTACAGGGGGACACTGAAGCTTTCTTT
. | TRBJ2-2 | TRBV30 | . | CAWSVTPLGGELFF | TGTGCCTGGAGTGTAACCCCACTTGGCGGGGAGCTGTTTTTT
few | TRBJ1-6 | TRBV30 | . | CAWSVRSSYNSPLHF | TGTGCCTGGAGTGTACGCAGCTCCTATAATTCACCCCTCCACTTT
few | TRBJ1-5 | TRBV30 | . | CAWSARRDGQPQHF | TGTGCCTGGAGTGCCCGCAGGGACGGTCAGCCCCAGCATTTT
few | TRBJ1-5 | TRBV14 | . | CASSQSDYQPQHF | TGTGCCAGCAGTCAAAGTGATTATCAGCCCCAGCATTTT
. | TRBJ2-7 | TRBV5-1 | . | CASSPTGDGANEQYF | TGCGCCAGCAGCCCTACGGGGGACGGGGCTAACGAGCAGTACTTC
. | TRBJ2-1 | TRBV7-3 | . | CASSLMGTSSYNEQFF | TGTGCCAGCAGCTTAATGGGGACAAGCTCCTACAATGAGCAGTTCTTC
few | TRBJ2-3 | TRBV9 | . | CASSVGVEFTDTQYF | TGTGCCAGCAGCGTAGGAGTGGAGTTCACAGATACGCAGTATTTT
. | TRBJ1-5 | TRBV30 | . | CAWGLGQPQHF | TGTGCCTGGGGGTTAGGGCAGCCCCAGCATTTT
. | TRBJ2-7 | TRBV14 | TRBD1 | CASSSGTGFLGEQYF | TGTGCCAGCAGTTCCGGGACAGGGTTCCTCGGCGAGCAGTACTTC
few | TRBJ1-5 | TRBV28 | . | CATTTQGIQPQHF | TGTGCCACCACAACCCAGGGGATTCAGCCCCAGCATTTT
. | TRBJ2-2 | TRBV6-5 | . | CASSPPNTGELFF | TGTGCCAGCTCCCCACCTAACACCGGGGAGCTGTTTTTT